The 4 T cell receptor beta chains below were found in one sample sequenced in a study of cytomegalovirus exposure and HLA in healthy donors (dated by TCRdb to about 2017). Receptor amplification or capture employed the immunoSEQ multiplex PCR assay. For the multiplex PCR, a mixture combining 60 forward primers for TCR Vbeta segments and 13 reverse primers for TCR Jbeta segments was used. TCRdb's version of the immuneACCESS table is confined to in-frame rearrangements and falls short of the full clone set. An unresolved V gene accounts for under half of the shortfall where checked; the remainder is of unknown origin. In this sample the table shows roughly 190,000 clones, about 81% of which occur a single time. About 1.8% of the sample rests with the top ten. Source material: PBMCs. These receptor sequences come from a man between 18 and 35 years old in good health and CMV-seronegative.

The J gene is TRBJ2-7, the V gene TRBV6-1, with 8 bases that match TRBD2. The J segment lost 6 bases and the V segment lost 4 bases, leaving 11 bases of the junction unmatched. CDR3 size: 15 residues. Per germline, CDR1 MNHNS and CDR2 SASEGT. As DNA, the CDR3 is TGTGCCAGCAGTGCCGGGACTAGGAAACTCCTCGAGCAGTACTTC. It is translated as CASSAGTRKLLEQYF.

Only one count was recorded for this clone. The V call is TRBV9, the J call TRBJ2-3; 9 bases map to TRBD2. The J segment lost 1 base and the V segment lost 0 bases, leaving 9 bases of the junction unmatched. The CDR3 extends over 18 amino acids. Germline CDR1 SGDLS, CDR2 YYNGEE. The CDR3 loop reads CASSVVRGRVRGTDTQYF. For the CDR3, the DNA is TGTGCCAGCAGCGTAGTTCGCGGGAGGGTGCGAGGCACAGATACGCAGTATTTT.

The chain links TRBV13 to TRBJ2-3; D may be TRBD2 (6 bases). Germline assignment: CDR1 PRHDT and CDR2 FYEKMQ (reference sequence). The CDR3 contains 14 residues. Trimming stripped 6 bases from V and 1 base from J, with 11 bases between. CDR3 protein: CASSGAGRTDTQYF. The CDR3 region has the DNA TGTGCCAGCAGTGGGGCGGGACGCACAGATACGCAGTATTTT. Full variable domain (remainder filled in from reference TRBV13 and TRBJ2-3): AAGVIQSPRHLIKEKRETATLKCYPIPRHDTVYWYQQGPGQDPQFLISFYEKMQSDKGSIPDRFSAQQFSDYHSELNMSSLELGDSALYFCASSGAGRTDTQYFGPGTRLTVL.

This clone was found once. CDR3 DNA sequence: TGTGCCAGTAGTATCGACAGGGGCAATCAGCCCCAGCATTTT. This sequence encodes CASSIDRGNQPQHF. The chain recombines TRBV19 with TRBJ1-5; 7 bases line up with TRBD1. There are 14 residues in the CDR3. Germline values: CDR1 LNHDA, CDR2 SQIVND (reference sequence). The V gene end was trimmed by 3 bases and the J gene end by 2 bases; junction bases not matched to a gene: 1.